The 10 T cell receptor beta chains given below trace back to one sample, sequenced in a study of blood T cells in healthy people across ages. A second PCR, run for about 6 to 11 cycles, used a sample-barcoded 5' primer plus a J-beta primer mix. Each CDR3 protein is one row after TCRdb ran MiXCR on the 5' RACE reads. The sample lists approximately 770,000 distinct CDR3 sequences; over 45% were seen once. Material for sequencing was blood. Receptors originate from a man aged 30-40 years in good health.

The chain recombines TRBV3-1 with TRBJ1-2; no clear D. The V end lost 2 bases, the J end lost 4 bases, and 11 bases lay between the germline ends. The CDR3 is 14 amino acids. The germline V gene encodes CDR1 LGHDT and CDR2 YNNKEL (reference sequence). The CDR3 sequence is CASSQNRLSYGYTF. The CDR3 region has the DNA TGTGCCAGCAGCCAAAATCGTCTCTCCTATGGCTACACCTTC. Looking up the rest from reference TRBV3-1 and TRBJ1-2 gives the full variable domain: DTAVSQTPKYLVTQMGNDKSIKCEQNLGHDTMYWYKQDSKKFLKIMFSYNNKELIINETVPNRFSPKSPDKAHLNLHINSLELGDSAVYFCASSQNRLSYGYTFGSGTRLTVV.

This rearrangement joins TRBV12-3 or TRBV12-4 to TRBJ2-3; D ambiguous. Trimming took off 7 bases at V and 2 bases at J, with 7 bases between the two ends. This CDR3 contains 12 residues. As DNA, the CDR3 is TGTGCCAGCACCTCACACACAGATACGCAGTATTTT. Protein: CASTSHTDTQYF.

This clonotype was observed a few times. The chain employs TRBV29-1 and TRBJ2-5; 8 nucleotides match TRBD2. CDR1 and CDR2 (germline): SQVTM, ANQGSEA. V lost 3 bases to trimming and J lost 2 bases; unmatched junction nucleotides: 5. The CDR3 is made up of 14 amino acids. Here the CDR3 DNA reads TGCAGCGTTGACCCCCGCGGGAGGCAAGAGACCCAGTACTTC. Its translation is CSVDPRGRQETQYF.

This clonotype was picked up one time. The chain uses TRBV4-1 and TRBJ2-3; a possible D gene is TRBD1 (5 bases). The CDR3 spans 17 residues. The ends were cut back, 3 bases at V and 1 base at J, with 17 bases in the middle. Germline-derived CDR1 and CDR2 are MGHRA and YSYEKL. The CDR3 protein is CASSQSPVGRGTDTQYF. The CDR3, as DNA: TGCGCCAGCAGCCAGAGTCCGGTTGGCAGGGGCACAGATACGCAGTATTTT.

This clonotype was picked up a small number of times. The chain recombines TRBV25-1 with TRBJ1-2; D is undetermined. V gave up 6 bases and J gave up 2 bases, with 7 bases separating them. The CDR3 extends over 12 amino acids. Germline CDR1 and CDR2: MGHDK and SYGVNS. CDR3 in amino acids: CASRLGNYGYTF. DNA for the CDR3: TGTGCCAGCAGATTAGGAAACTATGGCTACACCTTC.

This clonotype was observed a handful of times. This chain uses TRBV7-9 with TRBJ2-4, with 7 bases matching TRBD2. The V and J ends lost 4 bases and 13 bases, in that order; junction bases with no gene match: 7. The CDR3 contains 12 residues. The germline CDR1 and CDR2 sequences are SEHNR and FQNEAQ (reference sequence). The DNA for the CDR3 is TGTGCCAGCAGCTGGGAGGGGCTGCAGCAGTACTTC. Residues: CASSWEGLQQYF.

This clonotype appeared a few times. This chain joins TRBV4-2 and TRBJ2-1; D gene ambiguous. The CDR3 consists of 14 residues. Trimming cost V 3 bases and J 8 bases, with 14 bases left between them. Germline CDR1 is LGHNA and CDR2 is YNFKEQ. The CDR3 region is CASSHDPVVDEQFF. In DNA, the CDR3 is TGTGCCAGCAGCCACGACCCAGTTGTCGATGAGCAGTTCTTC.

This chain links TRBV5-1 with TRBJ1-6; perhaps TRBD1 as D (6 bases). Germline V CDR1 and CDR2: SGHRS, YFSETQ. The CDR3 is 12 residues long. Trimming cost V 6 bases and J 7 bases, with 8 bases left between them. The CDR3, as DNA: TGCGCCAGCACACAGGGAAATTCACCCCTCCACTTT. It translates to CASTQGNSPLHF.

V and J are TRBV7-2 and TRBJ2-7; D might be TRBD2 (7 bases). Germline CDR1 is SGHTA and CDR2 is FQGNSA. The CDR3 consists of 15 residues. V was shortened by 10 bases and J by 7 bases, with 26 bases between the two germline ends. CDR3 nucleotide sequence: TGTGCCACTACCCTCGAGGGGGGGGGCGCTTGGGAGCAGTACTTC. This gives the protein CATTLEGGGAWEQYF.

This clonotype was counted ten times or more. V usage is TRBV7-2 and J usage is TRBJ2-5; 12 nucleotides match TRBD2. Germline assignment: CDR1 SGHTA and CDR2 FQGNSA. This CDR3 is built from 14 residues. Unmatched junction bases numbered 0, after V lost 3 bases and J lost 4 bases. The chain's CDR3 is CASSLGLAGETQYF. CDR3 nucleotides: TGTGCCAGCAGCTTGGGACTAGCGGGAGAGACCCAGTACTTC.